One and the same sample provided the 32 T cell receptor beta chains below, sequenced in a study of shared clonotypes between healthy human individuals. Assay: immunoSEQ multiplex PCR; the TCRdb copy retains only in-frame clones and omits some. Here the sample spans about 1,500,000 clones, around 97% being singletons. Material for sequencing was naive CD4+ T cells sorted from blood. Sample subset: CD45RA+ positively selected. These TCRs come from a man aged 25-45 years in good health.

As DNA, the CDR3 is TGTGCCAGCAGCTTAGCTCTAGCGGTGTACAATGAGCAGTTCTTC. Its protein is CASSLALAVYNEQFF. J is TRBJ2-1 and V is TRBV7-6; 7 nucleotides agree with TRBD2. Looked up from germline, CDR1 is SGHVS and CDR2 is FNYEAQ. The CDR3 is 15 residues long. J lost 4 bases, V lost 0 bases, and 3 bases had no gene match.

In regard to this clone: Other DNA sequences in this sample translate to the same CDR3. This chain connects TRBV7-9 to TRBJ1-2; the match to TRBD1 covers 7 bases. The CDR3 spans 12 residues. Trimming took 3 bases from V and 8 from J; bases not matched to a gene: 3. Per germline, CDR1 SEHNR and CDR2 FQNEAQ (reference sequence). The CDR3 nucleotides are TGTGCCAGCAGCTTGCAGGGGGAAGGCTACACCTTC. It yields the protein CASSLQGEGYTF.

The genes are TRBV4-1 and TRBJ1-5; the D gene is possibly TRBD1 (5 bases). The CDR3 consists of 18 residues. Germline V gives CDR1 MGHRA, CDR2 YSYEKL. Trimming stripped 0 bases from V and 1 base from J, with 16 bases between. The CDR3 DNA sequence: TGCGCCAGCAGCCAAGAACGGGGCGCTGGTAGAAGCAATCAGCCCCAGCATTTT. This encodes CASSQERGAGRSNQPQHF.

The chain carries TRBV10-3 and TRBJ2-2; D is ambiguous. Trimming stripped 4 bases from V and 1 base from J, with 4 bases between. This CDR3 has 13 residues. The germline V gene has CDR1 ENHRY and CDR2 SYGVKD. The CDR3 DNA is TGTGCCATCAGTGTGGGGAACACCGGGGAGCTGTTTTTT. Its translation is CAISVGNTGELFF.

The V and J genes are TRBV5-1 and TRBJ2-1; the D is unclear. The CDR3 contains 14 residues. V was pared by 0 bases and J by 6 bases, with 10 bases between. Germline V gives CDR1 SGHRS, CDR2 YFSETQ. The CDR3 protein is CASSLAATINEQFF. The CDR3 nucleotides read TGCGCCAGCAGCTTGGCCGCGACCATCAATGAGCAGTTCTTC. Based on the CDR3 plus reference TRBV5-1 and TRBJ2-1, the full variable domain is KAGVTQTPRYLIKTRGQQVTLSCSPISGHRSVSWYQQTPGQGLQFLFEYFSETQRNKGNFPGRFSGRQFSNSRSEMNVSTLELGDSALYLCASSLAATINEQFFGPGTRLTVL.

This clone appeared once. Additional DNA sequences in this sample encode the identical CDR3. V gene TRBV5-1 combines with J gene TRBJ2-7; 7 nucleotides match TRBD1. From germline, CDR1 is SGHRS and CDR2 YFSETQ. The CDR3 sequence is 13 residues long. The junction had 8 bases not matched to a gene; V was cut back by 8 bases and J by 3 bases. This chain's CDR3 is CASSSTGRYEQYF. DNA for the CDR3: TGCGCCAGTTCCTCGACAGGGCGCTACGAGCAGTACTTC.

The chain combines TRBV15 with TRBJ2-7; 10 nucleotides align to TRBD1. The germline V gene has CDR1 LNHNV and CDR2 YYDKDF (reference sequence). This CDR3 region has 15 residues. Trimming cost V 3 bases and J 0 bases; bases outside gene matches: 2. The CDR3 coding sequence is TGTGCCACCAGCAGGGGGACAGGGGACTCCTACGAGCAGTACTTC. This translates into CATSRGTGDSYEQYF.

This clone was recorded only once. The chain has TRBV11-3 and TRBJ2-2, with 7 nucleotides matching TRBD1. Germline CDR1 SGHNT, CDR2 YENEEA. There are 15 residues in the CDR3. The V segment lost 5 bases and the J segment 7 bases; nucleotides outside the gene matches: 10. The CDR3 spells CASSPTTGPVGELFF. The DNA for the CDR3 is TGTGCCAGCAGCCCTACGACAGGGCCGGTCGGGGAGCTGTTTTTT. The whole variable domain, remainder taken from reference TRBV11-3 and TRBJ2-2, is EAGVVQSPRYKIIEKKQPVAFWCNPISGHNTLYWYLQNLGQGPELLIRYENEEAVDDSQLPKDRFSAERLKGVDSTLKIQPAELGDSAVYLCASSPTTGPVGELFFGEGSRLTVL.

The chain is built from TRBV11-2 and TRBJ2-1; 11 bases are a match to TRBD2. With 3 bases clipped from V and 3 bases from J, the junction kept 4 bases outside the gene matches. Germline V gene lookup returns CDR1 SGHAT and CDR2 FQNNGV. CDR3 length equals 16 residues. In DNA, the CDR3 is TGTGCCAGCAGCTTCGTAGGGACTAGCGGCTACAATGAGCAGTTCTTC. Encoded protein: CASSFVGTSGYNEQFF.

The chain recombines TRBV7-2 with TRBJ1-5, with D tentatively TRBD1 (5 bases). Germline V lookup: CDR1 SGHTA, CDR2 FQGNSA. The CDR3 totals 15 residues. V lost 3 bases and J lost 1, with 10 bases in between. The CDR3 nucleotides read TGTGCCAGCAGCTTCGCCCCAGGGAGCAATCAGCCCCAGCATTTT. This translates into CASSFAPGSNQPQHF.

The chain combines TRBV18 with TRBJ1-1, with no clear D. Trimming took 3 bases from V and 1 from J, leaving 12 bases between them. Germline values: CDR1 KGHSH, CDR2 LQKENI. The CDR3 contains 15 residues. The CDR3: CASSPRPVGNTEAFF. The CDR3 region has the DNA TGTGCCAGCTCACCGCGGCCTGTGGGGAACACTGAAGCTTTCTTT. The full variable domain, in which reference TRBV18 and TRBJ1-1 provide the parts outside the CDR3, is NAGVMQNPRHLVRRRGQEARLRCSPMKGHSHVYWYRQLPEEGLKFMVYLQKENIIDESGMPKERFSAEFPKEGPSILRIQQVVRGDSAAYFCASSPRPVGNTEAFFGQGTRLTVV.

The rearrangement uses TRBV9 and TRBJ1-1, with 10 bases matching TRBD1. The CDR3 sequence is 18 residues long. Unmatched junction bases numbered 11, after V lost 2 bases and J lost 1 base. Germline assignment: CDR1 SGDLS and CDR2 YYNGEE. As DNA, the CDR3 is TGTGCCAGCAGCGTTTTGGGACAGGGGAATTTTGGGAACACTGAAGCTTTCTTT. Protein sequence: CASSVLGQGNFGNTEAFF.

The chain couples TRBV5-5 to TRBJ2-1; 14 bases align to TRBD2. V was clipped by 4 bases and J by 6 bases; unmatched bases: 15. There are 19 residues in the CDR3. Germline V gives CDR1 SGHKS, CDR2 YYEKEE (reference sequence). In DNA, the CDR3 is TGTGCCAGCAGCACACCGGGACTAGCGGGAGTAGGGGCCCGCAATGAGCAGTTCTTC. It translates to CASSTPGLAGVGARNEQFF.

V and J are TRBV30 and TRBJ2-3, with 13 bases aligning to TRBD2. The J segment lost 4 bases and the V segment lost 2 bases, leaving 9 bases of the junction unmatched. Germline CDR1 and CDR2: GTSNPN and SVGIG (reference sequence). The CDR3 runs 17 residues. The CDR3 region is CAWSPPGLAGVADTQYF. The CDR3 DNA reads TGTGCCTGGAGTCCCCCCGGACTAGCGGGAGTCGCAGATACGCAGTATTTT.

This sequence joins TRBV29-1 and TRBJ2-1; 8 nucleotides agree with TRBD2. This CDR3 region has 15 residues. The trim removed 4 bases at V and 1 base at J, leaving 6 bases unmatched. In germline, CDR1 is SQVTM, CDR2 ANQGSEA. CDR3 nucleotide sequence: TGCAGCGTTGGATACGGGACTAGTTCCTACAATGAGCAGTTCTTC. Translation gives CSVGYGTSSYNEQFF.

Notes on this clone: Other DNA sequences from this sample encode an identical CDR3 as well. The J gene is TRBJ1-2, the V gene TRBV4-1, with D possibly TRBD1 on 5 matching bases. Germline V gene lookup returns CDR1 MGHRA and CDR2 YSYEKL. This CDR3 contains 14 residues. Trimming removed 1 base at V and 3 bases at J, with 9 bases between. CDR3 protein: CASSQGAGHYGYTF. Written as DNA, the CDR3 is TGCGCCAGCAGCCAAGGCGCAGGGCACTATGGCTACACCTTC.

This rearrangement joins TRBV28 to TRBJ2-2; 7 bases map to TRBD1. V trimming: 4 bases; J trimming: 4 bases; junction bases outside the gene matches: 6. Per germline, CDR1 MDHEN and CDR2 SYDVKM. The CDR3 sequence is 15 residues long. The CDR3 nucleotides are TGTGCCAGCAGTTCAGGACAGGACATCACCGGGGAGCTGTTTTTT. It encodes CASSSGQDITGELFF.

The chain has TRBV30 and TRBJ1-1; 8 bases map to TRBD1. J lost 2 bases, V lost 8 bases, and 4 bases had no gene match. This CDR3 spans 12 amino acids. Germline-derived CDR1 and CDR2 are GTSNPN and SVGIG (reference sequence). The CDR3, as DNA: TGTGCCGGGGACAGGATCAACACTGAAGCTTTCTTT. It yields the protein CAGDRINTEAFF.

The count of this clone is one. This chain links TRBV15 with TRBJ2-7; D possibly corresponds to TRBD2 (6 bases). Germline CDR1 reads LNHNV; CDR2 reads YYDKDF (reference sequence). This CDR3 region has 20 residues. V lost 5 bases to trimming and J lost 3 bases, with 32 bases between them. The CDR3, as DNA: TGTGCCACCAGCGTCGAAACCCGCGGGAATAGAAGGGCGAGGGACTACGAGCAGTACTTC. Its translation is CATSVETRGNRRARDYEQYF.

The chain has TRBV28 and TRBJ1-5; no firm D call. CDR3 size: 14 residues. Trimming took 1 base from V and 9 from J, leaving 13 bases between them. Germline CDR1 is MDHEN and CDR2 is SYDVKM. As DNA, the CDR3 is TGTGCCAGCAGTTTATTAGGAGTCGTTTCGCCCCAGCATTTT. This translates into CASSLLGVVSPQHF. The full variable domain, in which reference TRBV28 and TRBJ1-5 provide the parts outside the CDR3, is DVKVTQSSRYLVKRTGEKVFLECVQDMDHENMFWYRQDPGLGLRLIYFSYDVKMKEKGDIPEGYSVSREKKERFSLILESASTNQTSMYLCASSLLGVVSPQHFGDGTRLSIL.

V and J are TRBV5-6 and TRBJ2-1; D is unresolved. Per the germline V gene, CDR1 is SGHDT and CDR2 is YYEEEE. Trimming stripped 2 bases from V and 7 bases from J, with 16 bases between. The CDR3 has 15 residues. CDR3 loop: CASSFRLTPTNEQFF. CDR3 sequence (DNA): TGTGCCAGCAGCTTTAGACTGACTCCCACAAATGAGCAGTTCTTC.

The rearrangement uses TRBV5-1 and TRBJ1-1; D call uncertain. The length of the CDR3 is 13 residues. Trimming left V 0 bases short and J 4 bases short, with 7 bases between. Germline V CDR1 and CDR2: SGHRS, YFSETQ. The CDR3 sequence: CASSLAKATEAFF. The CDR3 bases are TGCGCCAGCAGCTTGGCCAAGGCCACTGAAGCTTTCTTT.

CDR3 region: CASSLRGLTHEQFF. The DNA of the CDR3 is TGTGCCAGCAGTTTAAGGGGACTAACCCATGAGCAGTTCTTC. The chain has TRBV28 and TRBJ2-1, with 7 positions matching TRBD2. CDR3 length: 14 amino acids. V shed 2 bases, J shed 8 bases, and the junction held 6 bases outside the gene matches. Looked up from germline, CDR1 is MDHEN and CDR2 is SYDVKM.

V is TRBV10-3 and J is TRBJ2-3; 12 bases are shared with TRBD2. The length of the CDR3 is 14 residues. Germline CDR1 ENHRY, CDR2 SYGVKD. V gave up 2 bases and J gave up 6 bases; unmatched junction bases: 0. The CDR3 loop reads CAISETSGGDTQYF. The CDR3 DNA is TGTGCCATCAGTGAGACTAGCGGGGGGGATACGCAGTATTTT.

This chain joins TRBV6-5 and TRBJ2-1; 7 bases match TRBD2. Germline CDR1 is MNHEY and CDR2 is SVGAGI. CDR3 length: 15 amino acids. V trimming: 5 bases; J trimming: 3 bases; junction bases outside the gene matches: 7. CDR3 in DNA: TGTGCCAGCAGTCCGTCGTTAGCGGGCTACAATGAGCAGTTCTTC. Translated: CASSPSLAGYNEQFF.

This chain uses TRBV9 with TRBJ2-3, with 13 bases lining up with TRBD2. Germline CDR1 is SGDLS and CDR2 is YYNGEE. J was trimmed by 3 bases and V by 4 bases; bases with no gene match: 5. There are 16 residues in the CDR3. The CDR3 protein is CASSSRLAGGTDTQYF. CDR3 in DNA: TGTGCCAGCAGCTCCCGACTAGCGGGAGGAACAGATACGCAGTATTTT. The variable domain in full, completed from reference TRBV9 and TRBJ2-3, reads DSGVTQTPKHLITATGQRVTLRCSPRSGDLSVYWYQQSLDQGLQFLIQYYNGEERAKGNILERFSAQQFPDLHSELNLSSLELGDSALYFCASSSRLAGGTDTQYFGPGTRLTVL.

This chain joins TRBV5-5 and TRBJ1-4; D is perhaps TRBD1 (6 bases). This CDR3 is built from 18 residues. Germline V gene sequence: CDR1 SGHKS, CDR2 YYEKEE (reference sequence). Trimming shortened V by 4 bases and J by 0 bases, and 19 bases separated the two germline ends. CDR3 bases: TGTGCCAGCAGCCCCGCCCAAACAGGGTCAGCAACTAATGAAAAACTGTTTTTT. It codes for CASSPAQTGSATNEKLFF.

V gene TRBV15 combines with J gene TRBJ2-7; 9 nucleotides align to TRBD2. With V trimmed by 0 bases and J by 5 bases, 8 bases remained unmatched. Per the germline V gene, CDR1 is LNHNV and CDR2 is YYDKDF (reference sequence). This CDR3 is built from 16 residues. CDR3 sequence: CATSRDRASGTDEQYF. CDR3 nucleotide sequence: TGTGCCACCAGCAGAGATCGGGCTAGCGGGACGGACGAGCAGTACTTC.

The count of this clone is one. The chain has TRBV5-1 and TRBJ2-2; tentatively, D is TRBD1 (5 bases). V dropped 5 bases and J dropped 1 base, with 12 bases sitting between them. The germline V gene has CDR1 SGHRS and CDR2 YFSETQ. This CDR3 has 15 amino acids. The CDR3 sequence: CASRPRQGNTGELFF. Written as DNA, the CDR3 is TGCGCCAGCAGACCCCGCCAGGGGAACACCGGGGAGCTGTTTTTT.

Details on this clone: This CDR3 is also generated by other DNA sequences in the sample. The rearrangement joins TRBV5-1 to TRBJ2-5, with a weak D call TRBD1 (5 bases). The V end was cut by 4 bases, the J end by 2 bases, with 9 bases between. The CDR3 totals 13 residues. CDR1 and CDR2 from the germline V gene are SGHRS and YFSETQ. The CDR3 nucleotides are TGCGCCAGCAGCCAGACAGTACAAGAGACCCAGTACTTC. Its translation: CASSQTVQETQYF.

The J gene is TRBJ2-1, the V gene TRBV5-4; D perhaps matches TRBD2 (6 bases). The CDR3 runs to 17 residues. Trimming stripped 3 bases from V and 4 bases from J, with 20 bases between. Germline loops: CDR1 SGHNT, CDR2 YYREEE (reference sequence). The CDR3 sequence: CASSSSVGTRYYNEQFF. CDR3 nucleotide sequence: TGTGCCAGCAGCTCATCGGTGGGGACTCGCTATTACAATGAGCAGTTCTTC.

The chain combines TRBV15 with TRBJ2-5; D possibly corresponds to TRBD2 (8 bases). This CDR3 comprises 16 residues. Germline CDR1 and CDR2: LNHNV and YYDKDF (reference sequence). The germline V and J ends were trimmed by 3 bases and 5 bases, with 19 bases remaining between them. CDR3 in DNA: TGTGCCACCAGCAGGCCCCCGGTAGCGGGACAGGAGACCCAGTACTTC. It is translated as CATSRPPVAGQETQYF.